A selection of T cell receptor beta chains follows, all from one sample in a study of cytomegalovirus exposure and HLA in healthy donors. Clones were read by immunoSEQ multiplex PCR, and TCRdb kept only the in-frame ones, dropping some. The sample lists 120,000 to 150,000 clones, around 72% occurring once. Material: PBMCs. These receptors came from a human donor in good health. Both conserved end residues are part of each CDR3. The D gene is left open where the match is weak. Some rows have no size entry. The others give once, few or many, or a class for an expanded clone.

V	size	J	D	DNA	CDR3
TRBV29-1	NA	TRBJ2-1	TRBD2	TGCAGCGTTGAGGGCCTAGCGGTCTACAATGAGCAGTTCTTC	CSVEGLAVYNEQFF
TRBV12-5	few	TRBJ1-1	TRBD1	TGTGCTAGTGGTCCTGGACAGGGAGGGAAGATCTTT	CASGPGQGGKIF
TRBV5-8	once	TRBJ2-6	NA	TGTGCCAGCAAGGCGGTGCAGGGGAGGGCTGGGGCCAACGTCCTGACTTTC	CASKAVQGRAGANVLTF
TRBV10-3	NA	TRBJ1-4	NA	TGTGCCATCAGTGAGTCGGGAGGTGAAAAACTGTTTTTT	CAISESGGEKLFF
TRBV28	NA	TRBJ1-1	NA	TGTGCCAGCAGTTTACCTAACAGGGAAGCTTTCTTT	CASSLPNREAFF
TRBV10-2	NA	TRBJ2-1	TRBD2	TGCGCCAGCAGTGGCCTCACTAGCGGGGGGGCCCCTAGCTCCTACAATGAGCAGTTCTTC	CASSGLTSGGAPSSYNEQFF
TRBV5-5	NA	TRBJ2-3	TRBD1	TGTGCCAGCAGCCTGACGGACAGGGGTGCAGATACGCAGTATTTT	CASSLTDRGADTQYF
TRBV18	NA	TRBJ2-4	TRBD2	TGTGCCAGCTCACCAGGCCGGGAGGGCCTAGCCAAAAACATTCAGTACTTC	CASSPGREGLAKNIQYF
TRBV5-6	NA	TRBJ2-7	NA	TGTGCCAGCAGCCGCCTCCGTAACGAGCAGTACTTC	CASSRLRNEQYF
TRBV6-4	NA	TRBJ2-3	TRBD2	TGTGCCAGCAGTTCGGGAGGGGTGGACACAGATACGCAGTATTTT	CASSSGGVDTDTQYF
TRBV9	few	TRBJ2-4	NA	TGTGCCAGCAGCGCCAGCGCGCAGTCGGTTGGCAAAAACATTCAGTACTTC	CASSASAQSVGKNIQYF
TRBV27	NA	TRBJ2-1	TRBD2	TGTGCCAGCAGGGGACTAGCAGCTGAGCAGTTCTTC	CASRGLAAEQFF
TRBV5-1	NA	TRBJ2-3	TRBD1	TGCGCCAGCAGACAGACAGGGGGCAGAGGAGATACGCAGTATTTT	CASRQTGGRGDTQYF
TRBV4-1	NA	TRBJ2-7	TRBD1	TGCGCCAGCAGCCAAGATTTGGAGACAGGGGGCTACGAGCAGTACTTC	CASSQDLETGGYEQYF
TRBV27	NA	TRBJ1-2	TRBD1	TGTGCCAGCAGTTTGGACAGGGGGAGAATCTATGGCTACACCTTC	CASSLDRGRIYGYTF
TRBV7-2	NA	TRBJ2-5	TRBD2	TGTGCCAGCAGCGAGAGGACTAGCGGGCCCCCAGGAGAGACCCAGTACTTC	CASSERTSGPPGETQYF
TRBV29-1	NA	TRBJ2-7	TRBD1	TGCAGCGTGGGACAGGGGGCCCCCTACGAGCAGTACTTC	CSVGQGAPYEQYF
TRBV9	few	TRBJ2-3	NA	TGTGCCAGCAGCGTAGATACAGCCACAGATACGCAGTATTTT	CASSVDTATDTQYF
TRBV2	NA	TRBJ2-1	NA	TGTGCCGCGCCAGTAGGGGACATCCTCTGGGATGAGCAGTTCTTC	CAAPVGDILWDEQFF
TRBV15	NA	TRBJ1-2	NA	TGTGCCACCAGCAGAGATCGGGCAGCGCGGGAAGGCTACACCTTC	CATSRDRAAREGYTF
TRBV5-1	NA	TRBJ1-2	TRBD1	TGCGCCAGCAGCTTGGGAGGGGGCGACTATGGCTACACCTTC	CASSLGGGDYGYTF
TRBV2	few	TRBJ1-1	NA	TGTGCCAGCAGTTCTCCCGGGGGGCTAGGGACTGAAGCTTTCTTT	CASSSPGGLGTEAFF
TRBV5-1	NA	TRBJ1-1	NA	TGCGCCAGCAGCAGACAGGACATGAACACTGAAGCTTTCTTT	CASSRQDMNTEAFF
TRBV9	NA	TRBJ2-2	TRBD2	TGTGCCAGCAGCGCGGGACTAGCGAGGAACACCGGGGAGCTGTTTTTT	CASSAGLARNTGELFF
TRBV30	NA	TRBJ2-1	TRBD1	TGTGCCTGGAGTGAATTAGGGACAGCTTACAATGAGCAGTTCTTC	CAWSELGTAYNEQFF
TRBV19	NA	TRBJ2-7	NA	TGTGCCAGTAGTATAAACGGAGAGTCCTACGAGCAGTACTTC	CASSINGESYEQYF
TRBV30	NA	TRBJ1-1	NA	TGTGCCTGGAGTCAGGGGCCTGAAGCTTTCTTT	CAWSQGPEAFF
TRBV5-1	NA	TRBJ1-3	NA	TGCGCCAGCAGACCAGTGGGAGCTGGAAACACCATATATTTT	CASRPVGAGNTIYF
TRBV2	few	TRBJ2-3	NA	TGTGCCAGCAGTGTGATTAGCAGCACAGATACGCAGTATTTT	CASSVISSTDTQYF
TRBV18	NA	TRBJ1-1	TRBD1	TGTGCCAGCTCACCACGACAGGGGCGCATGAACACTGAAGCTTTCTTT	CASSPRQGRMNTEAFF
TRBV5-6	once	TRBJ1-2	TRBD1	TGTGCCAGCAGCCATCCGGGACAGGGTGTCTATGGCTACACCTTC	CASSHPGQGVYGYTF
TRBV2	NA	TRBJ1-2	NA	TGTGCCAGCAGCGGTGACAGCAACTATGGCTACACCTTC	CASSGDSNYGYTF
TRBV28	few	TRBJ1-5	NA	TGTGCCAGCAGTTTACTCGGGCGCGGGAAAAGACAGCCCCAGCATTTT	CASSLLGRGKRQPQHF
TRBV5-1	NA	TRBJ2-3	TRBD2	TGCGCCAGCAGCTTGGCTTTGGGACTAGCCTTGGATACGCAGTATTTT	CASSLALGLALDTQYF
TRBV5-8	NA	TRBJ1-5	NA	TGTGCCAGCAGCAAAGACAGTTATCAGCCCCAGCATTTT	CASSKDSYQPQHF